Sequencing of this T cell receptor (beta chain) was carried out in a study of shared clonotypes between healthy human individuals. Overall study findings and caveats: Few donors limited the genetic and exposure-history diversity represented.

PCR replicates performed on unsorted PBMC used around 0.3 ug DNA, approximately 30,000 T cell genomes. Assay: immunoSEQ multiplex PCR; the TCRdb copy retains only in-frame clones and omits some. The sample lists hundreds of thousands of clones, approximately 77% occurring once. The ends were cut back, 5 bases at V and 6 bases at J, with 7 bases in the middle. The CDR3 extends over 12 amino acids. Germline values: CDR1 MGHDK, CDR2 SYGVNS. Of note for this clone: The target antigen is unknown.

The source is a woman between 40 and 50 years old in good health. Some clones in this sample may be carry-over from other donors' samples. This chain links TRBV25-1 with TRBJ2-2; no clear D. Material for sequencing was PBMCs. The CDR3 DNA reads as TGTGCCAGCAGTAAATTGGCCGGGGAGCTGTTTTTT. Translated, it gives CASSKLAGELFF.